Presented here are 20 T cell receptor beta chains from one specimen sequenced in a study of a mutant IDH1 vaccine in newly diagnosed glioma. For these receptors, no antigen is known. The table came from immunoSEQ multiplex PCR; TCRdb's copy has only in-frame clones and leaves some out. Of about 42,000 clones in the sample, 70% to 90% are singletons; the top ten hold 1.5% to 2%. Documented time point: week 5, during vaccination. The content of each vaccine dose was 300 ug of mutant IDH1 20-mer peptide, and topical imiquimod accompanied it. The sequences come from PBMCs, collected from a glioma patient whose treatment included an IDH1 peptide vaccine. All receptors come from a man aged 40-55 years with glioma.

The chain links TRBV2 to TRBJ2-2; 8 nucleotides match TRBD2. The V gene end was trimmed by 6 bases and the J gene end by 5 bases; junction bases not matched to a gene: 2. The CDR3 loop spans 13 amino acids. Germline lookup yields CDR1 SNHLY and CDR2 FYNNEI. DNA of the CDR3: TGTGCCAGCAGACTAGCGGTAACCGGGGAGCTGTTTTTT. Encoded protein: CASRLAVTGELFF.

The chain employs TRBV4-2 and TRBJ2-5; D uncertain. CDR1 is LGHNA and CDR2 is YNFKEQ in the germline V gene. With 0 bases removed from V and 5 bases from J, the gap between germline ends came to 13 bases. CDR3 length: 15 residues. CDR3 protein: CASSQDIGPVETQYF. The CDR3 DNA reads TGTGCCAGCAGCCAAGATATAGGCCCGGTGGAGACCCAGTACTTC.

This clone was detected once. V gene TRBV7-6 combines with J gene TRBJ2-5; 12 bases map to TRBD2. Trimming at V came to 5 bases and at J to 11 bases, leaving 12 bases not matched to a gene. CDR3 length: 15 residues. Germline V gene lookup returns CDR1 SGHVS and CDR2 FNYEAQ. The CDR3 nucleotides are TGTGCCAGCAGCAGAAGGACTAGCGGGACGGGGGAGCAGTACTTC. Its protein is CASSRRTSGTGEQYF.

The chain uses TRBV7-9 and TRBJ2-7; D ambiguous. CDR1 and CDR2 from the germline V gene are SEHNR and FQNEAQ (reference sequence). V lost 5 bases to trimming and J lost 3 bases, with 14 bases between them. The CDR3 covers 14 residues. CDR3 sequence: CASSPYNRGYEQYF. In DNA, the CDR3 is TGTGCCAGCAGCCCCTACAATAGAGGCTACGAGCAGTACTTC.

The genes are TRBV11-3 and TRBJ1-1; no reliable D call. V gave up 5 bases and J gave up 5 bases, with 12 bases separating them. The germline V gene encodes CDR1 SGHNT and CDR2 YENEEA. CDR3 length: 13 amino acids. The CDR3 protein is CASSPGLATEAFF. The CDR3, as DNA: TGTGCCAGCAGCCCAGGACTGGCAACTGAAGCTTTCTTT.

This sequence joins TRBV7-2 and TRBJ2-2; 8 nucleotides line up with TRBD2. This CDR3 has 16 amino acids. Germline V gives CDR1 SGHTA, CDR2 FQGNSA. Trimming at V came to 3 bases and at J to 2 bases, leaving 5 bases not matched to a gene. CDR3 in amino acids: CASSFRGGSNTGELFF. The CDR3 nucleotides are TGTGCCAGCAGCTTCCGGGGGGGGAGTAACACCGGGGAGCTGTTTTTT.

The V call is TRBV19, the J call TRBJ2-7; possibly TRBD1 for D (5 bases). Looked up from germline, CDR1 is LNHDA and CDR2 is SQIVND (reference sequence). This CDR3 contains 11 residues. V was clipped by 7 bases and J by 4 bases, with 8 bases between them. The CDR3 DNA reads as TGTGCCAGTAAAAAGGGGTACGAGCAGTACTTC. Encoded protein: CASKKGYEQYF. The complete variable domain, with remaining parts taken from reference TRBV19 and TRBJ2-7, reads DGGITQSPKYLFRKEGQNVTLSCEQNLNHDAMYWYRQDPGQGLRLIYYSQIVNDFQKGDIAEGYSVSREKKESFPLTVTSAQKNPTAFYLCASKKGYEQYFGPGTRLTVT.

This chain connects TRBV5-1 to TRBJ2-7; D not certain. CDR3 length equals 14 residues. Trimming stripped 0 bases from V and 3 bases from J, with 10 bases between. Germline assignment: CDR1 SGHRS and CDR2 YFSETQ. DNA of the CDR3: TGCGCCAGCAGCTTGGCCGCTGGGTACTACGAGCAGTACTTC. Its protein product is CASSLAAGYYEQYF.

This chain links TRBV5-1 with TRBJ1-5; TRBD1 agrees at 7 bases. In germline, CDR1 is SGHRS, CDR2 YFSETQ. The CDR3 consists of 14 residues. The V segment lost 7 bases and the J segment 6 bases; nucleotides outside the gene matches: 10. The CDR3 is CASHPQGGGQPQHF. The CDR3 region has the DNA TGCGCCAGCCACCCCCAGGGGGGAGGTCAGCCCCAGCATTTT.

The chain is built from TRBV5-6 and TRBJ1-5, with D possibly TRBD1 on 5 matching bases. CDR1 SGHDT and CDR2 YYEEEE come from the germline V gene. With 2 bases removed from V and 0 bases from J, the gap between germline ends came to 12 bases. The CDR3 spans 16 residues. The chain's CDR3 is CASSFWGGSSNQPQHF. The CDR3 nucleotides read TGTGCCAGCAGCTTTTGGGGCGGGTCTAGCAATCAGCCCCAGCATTTT.

CDR3 in DNA: TGTGCCAGCAGCCCAGGACAGGGACGAGAGACCCAGTACTTC. Translated, it gives CASSPGQGRETQYF. This rearrangement joins TRBV9 to TRBJ2-5, with TRBD1 matching 8 bases. Germline V gene sequence: CDR1 SGDLS, CDR2 YYNGEE. The CDR3 consists of 14 residues. V shed 4 bases, J shed 4 bases, and the junction held 6 bases outside the gene matches.

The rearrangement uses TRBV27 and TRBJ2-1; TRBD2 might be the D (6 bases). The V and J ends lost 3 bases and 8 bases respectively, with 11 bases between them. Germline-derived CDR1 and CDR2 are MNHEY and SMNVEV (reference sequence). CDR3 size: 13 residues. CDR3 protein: CASSFGWRDEQFF. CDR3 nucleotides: TGTGCCAGCAGTTTTGGCTGGAGGGATGAGCAGTTCTTC.

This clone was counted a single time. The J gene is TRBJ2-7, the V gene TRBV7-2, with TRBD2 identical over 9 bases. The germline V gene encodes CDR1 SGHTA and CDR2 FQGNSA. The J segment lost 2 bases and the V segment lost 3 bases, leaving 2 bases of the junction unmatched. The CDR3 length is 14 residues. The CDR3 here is CASSFSGSPYEQYF. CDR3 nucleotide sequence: TGTGCCAGCAGCTTTAGCGGGAGCCCCTACGAGCAGTACTTC.

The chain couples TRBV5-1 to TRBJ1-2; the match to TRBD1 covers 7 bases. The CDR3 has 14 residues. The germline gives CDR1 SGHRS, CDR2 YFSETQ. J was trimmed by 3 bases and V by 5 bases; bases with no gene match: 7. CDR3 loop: CASRTGEVHYGYTF. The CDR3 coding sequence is TGCGCCAGCAGAACAGGGGAGGTACACTATGGCTACACCTTC.

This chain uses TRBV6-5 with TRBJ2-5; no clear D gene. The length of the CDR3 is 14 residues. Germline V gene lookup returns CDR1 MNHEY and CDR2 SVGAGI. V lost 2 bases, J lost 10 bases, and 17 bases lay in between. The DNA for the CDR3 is TGTGCCAGCAGTTACGGGATTAACGGCTATGTCCAGTACTTC. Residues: CASSYGINGYVQYF.

The CDR3 sequence: CASSLGPGQLNEKLFF. The CDR3 nucleotides read TGTGCCAGCAGCTTGGGACCGGGACAGCTAAATGAAAAACTGTTTTTT. V is TRBV7-8 and J is TRBJ1-4, with 7 bases matching TRBD1. The V and J ends lost 3 bases and 5 bases, in that order; junction bases with no gene match: 9. The CDR3 runs 16 residues. In germline, CDR1 is SGHVS, CDR2 FQNEAQ. The full variable domain, rest sourced from reference TRBV7-8 and TRBJ1-4, is GAGVSQSPRYKVAKRGQDVALRCDPISGHVSLFWYQQALGQGPEFLTYFQNEAQLDKSGLPSDRFFAERPEGSVSTLKIQRTQQEDSAVYLCASSLGPGQLNEKLFFGSGTQLSVL.

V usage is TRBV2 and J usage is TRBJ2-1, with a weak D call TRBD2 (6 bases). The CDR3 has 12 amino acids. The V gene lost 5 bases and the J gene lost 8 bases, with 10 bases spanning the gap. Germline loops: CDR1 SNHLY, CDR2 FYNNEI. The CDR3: CASSPWGDEQFF. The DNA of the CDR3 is TGTGCCAGCAGTCCCTGGGGGGATGAGCAGTTCTTC.

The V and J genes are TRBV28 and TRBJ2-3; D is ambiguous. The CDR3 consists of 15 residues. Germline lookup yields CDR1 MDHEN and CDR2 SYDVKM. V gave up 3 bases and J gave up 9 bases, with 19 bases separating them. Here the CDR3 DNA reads TGTGCCAGCAGTTTGATTTTTGGCTCCGTACAGACGCAGTATTTT. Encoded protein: CASSLIFGSVQTQYF.

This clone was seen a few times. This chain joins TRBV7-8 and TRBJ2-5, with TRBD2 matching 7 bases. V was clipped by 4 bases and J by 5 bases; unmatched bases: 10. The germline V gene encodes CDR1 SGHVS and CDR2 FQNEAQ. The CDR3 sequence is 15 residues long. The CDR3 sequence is CASSSGERDGETQYF. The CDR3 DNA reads TGTGCCAGCAGCTCTGGGGAGCGGGACGGGGAGACCCAGTACTTC.

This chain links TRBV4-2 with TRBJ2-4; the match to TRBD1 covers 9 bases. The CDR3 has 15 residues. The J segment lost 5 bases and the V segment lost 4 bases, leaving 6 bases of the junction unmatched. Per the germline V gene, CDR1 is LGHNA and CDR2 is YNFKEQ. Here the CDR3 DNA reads TGTGCCAGCAGCCGAGAGACAGGGGGACAAAACATTCAGTACTTC. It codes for CASSRETGGQNIQYF.